The source of this TCR beta chain is a study of T-cell memory formation after mild COVID-19. Study overall: The two donors had largely donor-specific TCR clusters. Study-level results: Among contracting clones, CD4+ were mainly CM/EM and CD8+ enriched in EMRA. Day 15 to 85 contractors were CD4/CD8 balanced; later expanders leaned CD4+.

This clonotype was counted ten times or more. Its target is not known. Using constant-segment primers, 5'RACE produced TCR alpha and TCR beta cDNA libraries carrying sample barcodes and UMIs. TCRdb reprocessed the 5' RACE reads via MiXCR and lists one record per CDR3 protein. The table lists approximately 440,000 distinct CDR3 sequences, over 15% of them singletons. The V and J ends lost 6 bases and 5 bases, in that order; junction bases with no gene match: 14. Germline assignment: CDR1 DFQATT and CDR2 SNEGSKA (reference sequence). The CDR3 is made up of 16 amino acids. This TCR was sampled from an adult woman who had mild COVID-19 (a few samples of this study predate the infection). Cell type and time point are not known. This chain links TRBV20-1 with TRBJ2-1, with 9 positions matching TRBD2. Sequences were obtained from PBMCs or a T cell subset sorted from them (not recorded which). CDR3: CSAKGVASGDHNEQFF. CDR3 DNA sequence: TGCAGTGCAAAGGGGGTGGCTAGCGGGGATCACAATGAGCAGTTCTTC.